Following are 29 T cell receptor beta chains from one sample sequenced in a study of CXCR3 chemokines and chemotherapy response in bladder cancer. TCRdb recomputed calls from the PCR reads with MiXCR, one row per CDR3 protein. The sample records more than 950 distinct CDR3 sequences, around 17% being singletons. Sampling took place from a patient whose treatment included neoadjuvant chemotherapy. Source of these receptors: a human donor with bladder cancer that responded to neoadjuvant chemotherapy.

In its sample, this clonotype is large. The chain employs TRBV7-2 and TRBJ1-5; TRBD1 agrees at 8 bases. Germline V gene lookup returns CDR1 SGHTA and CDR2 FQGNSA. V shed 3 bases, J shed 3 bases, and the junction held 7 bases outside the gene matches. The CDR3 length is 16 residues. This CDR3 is CASSLGATGANQPQHF. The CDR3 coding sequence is TGTGCCAGCAGCTTGGGGGCGACAGGGGCCAATCAGCCCCAGCATTTT. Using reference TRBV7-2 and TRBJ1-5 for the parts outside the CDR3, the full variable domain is GAGVSQSPSNKVTEKGKDVELRCDPISGHTALYWYRQSLGQGLEFLIYFQGNSAPDKSGLPSDRFSAERTGGSVSTLTIQRTQQEDSAVYLCASSLGATGANQPQHFGDGTRLSIL.

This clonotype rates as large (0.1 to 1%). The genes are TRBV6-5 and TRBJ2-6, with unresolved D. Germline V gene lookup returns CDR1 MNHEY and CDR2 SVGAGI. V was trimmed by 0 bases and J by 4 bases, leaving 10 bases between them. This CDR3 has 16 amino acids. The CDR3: CASSYSRSSGANVLTF. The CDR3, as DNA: TGTGCCAGCAGTTACTCCCGGAGCTCCGGGGCCAACGTCCTGACTTTC.

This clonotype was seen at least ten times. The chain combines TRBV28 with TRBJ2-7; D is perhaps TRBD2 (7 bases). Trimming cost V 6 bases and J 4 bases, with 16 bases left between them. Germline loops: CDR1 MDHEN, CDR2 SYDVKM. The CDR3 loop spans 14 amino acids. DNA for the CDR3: TGTGCCAGCAGCGCTATGGGGGGGCGGTACGAGCAGTACTTC. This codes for CASSAMGGRYEQYF.

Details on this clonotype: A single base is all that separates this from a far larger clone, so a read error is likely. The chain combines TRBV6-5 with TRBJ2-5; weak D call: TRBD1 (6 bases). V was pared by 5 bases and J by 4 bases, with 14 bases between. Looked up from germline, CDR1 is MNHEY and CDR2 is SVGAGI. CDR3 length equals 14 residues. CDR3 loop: CASSQDSSRETQYF. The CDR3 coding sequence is TGTGCCAGCAGTCAGGACAGTTCAAGAGAGACCCAGTACTTC.

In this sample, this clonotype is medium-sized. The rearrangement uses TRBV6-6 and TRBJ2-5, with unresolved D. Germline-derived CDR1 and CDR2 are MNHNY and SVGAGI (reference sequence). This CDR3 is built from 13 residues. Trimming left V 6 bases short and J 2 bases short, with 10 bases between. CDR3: CASSSRFQETQYF. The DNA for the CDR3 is TGTGCCAGCAGCTCTAGATTTCAAGAGACCCAGTACTTC.

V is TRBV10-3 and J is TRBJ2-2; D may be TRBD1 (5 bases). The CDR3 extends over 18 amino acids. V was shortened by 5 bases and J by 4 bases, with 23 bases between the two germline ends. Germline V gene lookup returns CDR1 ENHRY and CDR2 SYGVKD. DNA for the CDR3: TGTGCCATCAGTTACTCGATTCTTCGTGGGGCGGTCACCGGGGAGCTGTTTTTT. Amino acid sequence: CAISYSILRGAVTGELFF.

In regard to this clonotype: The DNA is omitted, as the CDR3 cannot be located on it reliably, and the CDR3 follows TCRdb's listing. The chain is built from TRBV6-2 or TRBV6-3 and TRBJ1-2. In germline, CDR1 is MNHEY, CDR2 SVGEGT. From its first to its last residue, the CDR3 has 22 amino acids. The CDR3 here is CASTSPGLVSEQYFGPGHGYTF.

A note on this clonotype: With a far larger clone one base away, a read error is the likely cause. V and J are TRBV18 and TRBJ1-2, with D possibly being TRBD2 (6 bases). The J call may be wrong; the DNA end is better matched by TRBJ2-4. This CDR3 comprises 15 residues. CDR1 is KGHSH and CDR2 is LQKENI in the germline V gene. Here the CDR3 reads CASSPGWEAKSIQYF. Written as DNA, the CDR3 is TGTGCCAGCTCACCGGGCTGGGAGGCCAAAAGCATTCAGTACTTC.

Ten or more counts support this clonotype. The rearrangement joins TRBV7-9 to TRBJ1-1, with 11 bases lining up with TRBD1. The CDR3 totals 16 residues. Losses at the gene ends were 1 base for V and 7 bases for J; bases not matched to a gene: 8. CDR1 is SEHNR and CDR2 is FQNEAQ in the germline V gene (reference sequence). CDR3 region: CASSLDLDRGQVEAFF. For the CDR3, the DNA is TGTGCCAGCAGCTTAGATCTGGACAGGGGGCAGGTTGAAGCTTTCTTT.

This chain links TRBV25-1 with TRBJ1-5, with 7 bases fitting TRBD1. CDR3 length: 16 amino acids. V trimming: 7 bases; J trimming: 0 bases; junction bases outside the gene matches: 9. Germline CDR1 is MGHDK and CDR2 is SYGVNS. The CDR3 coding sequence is TGTGCCAGCACGAGACCGGGACAGATTAGCAATCAGCCCCAGCATTTT. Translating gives CASTRPGQISNQPQHF.

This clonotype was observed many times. CDR3 amino acids: CASSPRDRSEQYF. CDR3 coding DNA: TGTGCCAGCAGCCCCCGGGATCGATCCGAGCAGTACTTC. The rearrangement links TRBV9 to TRBJ2-7; perhaps TRBD2 as D (5 bases). Germline-derived CDR1 and CDR2 are SGDLS and YYNGEE. The CDR3 has 13 amino acids. Trimming cost V 4 bases and J 6 bases, with 14 bases left between them.

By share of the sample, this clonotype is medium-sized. The CDR3 loop reads CASSSPVNRLAGSFGYEQFF. The CDR3 bases are TGTGCCAGCAGTTCCCCCGTTAATAGACTAGCGGGTTCCTTTGGCTATGAGCAGTTCTTC. V and J are TRBV28 and TRBJ2-1; TRBD2 aligns across 10 bases. The CDR3 has 20 residues. Trimming cost V 4 bases and J 8 bases; bases outside gene matches: 23. CDR1 and CDR2 from the germline V gene are MDHEN and SYDVKM.

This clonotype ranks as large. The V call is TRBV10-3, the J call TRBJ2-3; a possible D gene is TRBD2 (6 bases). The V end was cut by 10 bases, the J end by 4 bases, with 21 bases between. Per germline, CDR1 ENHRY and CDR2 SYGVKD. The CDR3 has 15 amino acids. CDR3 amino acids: CASARGLDWSDTQYF. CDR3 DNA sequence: TGTGCCAGCGCCCGGGGGTTGGATTGGTCAGATACGCAGTATTTT.

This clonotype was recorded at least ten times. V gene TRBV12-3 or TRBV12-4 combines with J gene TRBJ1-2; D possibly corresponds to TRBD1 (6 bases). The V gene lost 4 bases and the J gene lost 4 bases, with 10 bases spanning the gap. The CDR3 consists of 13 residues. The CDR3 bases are TGTGCCAGCAGTTCCGGGGGCAGCTATGGCTACACCTTC. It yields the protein CASSSGGSYGYTF.

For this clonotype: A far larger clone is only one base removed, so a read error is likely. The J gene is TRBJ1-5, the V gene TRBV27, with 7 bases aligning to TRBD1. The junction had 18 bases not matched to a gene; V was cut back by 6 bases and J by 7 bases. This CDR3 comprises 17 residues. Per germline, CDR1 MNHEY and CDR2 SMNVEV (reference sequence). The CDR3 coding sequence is TGTGCCAGCAGCCATCGCTTTGGGGAGGGGGCGAGGCAGCCCCAGCATTTT. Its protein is CASSHRFGEGARQPQHF.

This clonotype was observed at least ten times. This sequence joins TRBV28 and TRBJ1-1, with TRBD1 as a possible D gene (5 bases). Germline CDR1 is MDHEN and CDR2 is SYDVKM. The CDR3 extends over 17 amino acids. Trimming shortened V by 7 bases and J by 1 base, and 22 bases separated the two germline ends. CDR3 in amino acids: CASNPVGRWQGNTEAFF. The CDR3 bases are TGTGCCAGCAACCCGGTTGGGAGGTGGCAGGGGAACACTGAAGCTTTCTTT.

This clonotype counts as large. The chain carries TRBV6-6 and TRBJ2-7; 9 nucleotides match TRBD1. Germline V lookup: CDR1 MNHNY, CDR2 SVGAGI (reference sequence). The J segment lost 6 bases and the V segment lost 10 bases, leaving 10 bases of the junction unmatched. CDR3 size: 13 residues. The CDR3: CATAGTGQGEQYF. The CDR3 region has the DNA TGTGCCACCGCCGGGACAGGGCAAGGCGAGCAGTACTTC.

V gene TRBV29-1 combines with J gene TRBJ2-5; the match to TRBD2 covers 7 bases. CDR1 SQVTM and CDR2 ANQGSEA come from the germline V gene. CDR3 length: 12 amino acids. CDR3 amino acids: CVVGTTQETQYF. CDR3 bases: TGCGTTGTCGGGACTACCCAAGAGACCCAGTACTTC.

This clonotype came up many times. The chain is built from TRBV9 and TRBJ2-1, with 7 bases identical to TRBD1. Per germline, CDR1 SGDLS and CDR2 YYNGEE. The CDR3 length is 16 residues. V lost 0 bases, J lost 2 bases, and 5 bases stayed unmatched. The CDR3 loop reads CASSVDPGGTYNEQFF. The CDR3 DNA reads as TGTGCCAGCAGCGTAGACCCAGGGGGAACCTACAATGAGCAGTTCTTC.

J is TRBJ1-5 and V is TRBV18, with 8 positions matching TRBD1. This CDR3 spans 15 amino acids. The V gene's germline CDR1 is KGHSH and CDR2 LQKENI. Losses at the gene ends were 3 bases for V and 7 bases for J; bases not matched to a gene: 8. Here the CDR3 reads CASSPPDRVGQPQHF. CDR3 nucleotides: TGTGCCAGCTCACCTCCGGACAGGGTGGGACAGCCCCAGCATTTT.

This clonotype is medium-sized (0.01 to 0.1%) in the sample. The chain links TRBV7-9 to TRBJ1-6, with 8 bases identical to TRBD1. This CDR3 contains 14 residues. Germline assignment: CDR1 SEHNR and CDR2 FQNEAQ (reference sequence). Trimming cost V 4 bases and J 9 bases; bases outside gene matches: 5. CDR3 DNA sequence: TGTGCCAGCAGCTCTGAGGGACAGGCTTCACCCCTCCACTTT. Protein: CASSSEGQASPLHF. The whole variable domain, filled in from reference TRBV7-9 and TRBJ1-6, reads DTGVSQNPRHKITKRGQNVTFRCDPISEHNRLYWYRQTLGQGPEFLTYFQNEAQLEKSRLLSDRFSAERPKGSFSTLEIQRTEQGDSAMYLCASSSEGQASPLHFGNGTRLTVT.

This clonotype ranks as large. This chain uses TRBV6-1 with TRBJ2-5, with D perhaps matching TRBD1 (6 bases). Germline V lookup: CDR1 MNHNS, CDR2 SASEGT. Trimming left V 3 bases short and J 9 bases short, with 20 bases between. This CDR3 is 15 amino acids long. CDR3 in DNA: TGTGCCAGCAGTGACCAGGTGTGGGACACGGGTTCCCAGTACTTC. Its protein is CASSDQVWDTGSQYF.

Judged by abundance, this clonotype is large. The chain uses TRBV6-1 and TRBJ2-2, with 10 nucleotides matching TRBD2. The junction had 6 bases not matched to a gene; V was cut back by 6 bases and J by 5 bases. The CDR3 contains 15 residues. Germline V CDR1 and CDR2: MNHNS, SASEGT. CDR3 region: CASRRLAGDTGELFF. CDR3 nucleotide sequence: TGTGCCAGCAGGAGACTAGCGGGTGATACCGGGGAGCTGTTTTTT.

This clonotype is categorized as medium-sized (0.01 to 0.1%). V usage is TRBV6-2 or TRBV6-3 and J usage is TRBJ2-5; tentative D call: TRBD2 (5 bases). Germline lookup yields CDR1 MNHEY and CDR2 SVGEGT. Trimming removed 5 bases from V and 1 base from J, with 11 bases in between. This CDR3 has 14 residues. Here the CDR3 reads CASSLTSFQETQYF. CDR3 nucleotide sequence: TGTGCCAGCAGTCTCACTAGTTTCCAAGAGACCCAGTACTTC.

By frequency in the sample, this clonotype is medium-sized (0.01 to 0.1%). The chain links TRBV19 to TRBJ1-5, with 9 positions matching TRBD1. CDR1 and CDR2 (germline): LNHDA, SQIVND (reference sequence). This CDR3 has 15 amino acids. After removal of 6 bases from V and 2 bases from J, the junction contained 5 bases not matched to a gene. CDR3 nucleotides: TGTGCCAGTAGCCCTAGGACAGGGGGCAATCAGCCCCAGCATTTT. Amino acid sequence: CASSPRTGGNQPQHF.

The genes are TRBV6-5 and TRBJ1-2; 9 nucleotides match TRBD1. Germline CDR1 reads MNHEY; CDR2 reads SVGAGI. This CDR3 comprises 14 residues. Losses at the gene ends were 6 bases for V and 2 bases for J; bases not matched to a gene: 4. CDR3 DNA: TGTGCCAGCAGCCTTGGACAGGGGAACTATGGCTACACCTTC. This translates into CASSLGQGNYGYTF.

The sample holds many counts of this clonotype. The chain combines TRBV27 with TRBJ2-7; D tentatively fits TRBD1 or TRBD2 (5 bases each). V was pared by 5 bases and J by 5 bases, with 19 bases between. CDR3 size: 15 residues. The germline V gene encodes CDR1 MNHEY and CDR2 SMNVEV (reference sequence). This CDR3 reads CASSLILRGPHEQYF. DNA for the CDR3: TGTGCCAGCAGTCTCATACTCCGGGGACCTCACGAGCAGTACTTC.

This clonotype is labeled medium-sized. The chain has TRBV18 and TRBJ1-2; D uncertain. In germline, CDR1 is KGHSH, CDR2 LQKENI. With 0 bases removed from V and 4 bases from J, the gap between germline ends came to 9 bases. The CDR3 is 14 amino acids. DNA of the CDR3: TGTGCCAGCTCACCACCGACGGAGTCCTATGGCTACACCTTC. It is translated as CASSPPTESYGYTF.

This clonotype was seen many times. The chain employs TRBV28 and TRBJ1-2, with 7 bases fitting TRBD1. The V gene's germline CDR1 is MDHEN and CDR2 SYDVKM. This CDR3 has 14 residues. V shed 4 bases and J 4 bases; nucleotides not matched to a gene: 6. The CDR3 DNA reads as TGTGCCAGCAGTTCCCAAGAGGGGGCCTATGGCTACACCTTC. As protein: CASSSQEGAYGYTF.